This T cell receptor (beta chain) derives from a study of post-analysis software for immune sequencing data. Study details: Disease courses included relapsing-remitting, secondary progressive and progressive-relapsing multiple sclerosis. Study results and limitations: In patients, TRBV5-6, TRBV5-1 and TRBV20-1 belonged to roughly 5 TRBV segments found more frequently than in controls. Strong co-clustering by F measure was seen for same-batch samples. Patients with multiple sclerosis recorded significantly lower normalized Chao1 diversity than controls, the study found.

The library was made from cDNA and included unique molecular identifiers. Researchers reported a few hundred thousand cDNA molecules coming from around 1 to 10 million T cells. TCRdb called the PCR reads again in MiXCR, with one record for every CDR3 protein. The sample has 800,000 to 950,000 distinct CDR3 sequences; roughly 58% are singletons. A word on this clonotype: The antigen remains undetermined.

Germline V CDR1 and CDR2: LGHNA, YNFKEQ. Trimming shortened V by 1 base and J by 1 base, and 17 bases separated the two germline ends. The CDR3 has 17 residues. J is TRBJ2-7 and V is TRBV4-2; D may be TRBD2 (6 bases). Sequencing was carried out using blood. The clonotype was recovered from a girl aged 5 to 17 with multiple sclerosis. The CDR3 reads CASSQAPGLLDSYEQYF. The CDR3 DNA reads as TGTGCCAGCAGCCAAGCTCCGGGACTCCTTGATTCCTACGAGCAGTACTTC.